This T cell receptor beta chain was captured in a study of T cell responses to AZD1222 COVID-19 vaccine. The protocol was immunoSEQ multiplex PCR, while the TCRdb copy is restricted to in-frame clones and leaves out a portion. The sample includes more than 95,000 clones, approximately 85% of them seen just once. Details on this clone: Its cognate antigen is unknown.

Study results and caveats: At 160-218 and 743-854, vaccine-associated CD4 TCRs were dominant, and they spanned spike.

The germline V gene has CDR1 MDHEN and CDR2 SYDVKM. This CDR3 spans 17 amino acids. Trimming removed 6 bases from V and 0 bases from J; junction bases left unmatched: 11. The sequence derives from an adult in good health. The sequenced sample was peripheral blood, obtained on day 0 of MenACWY control vaccination. This rearrangement joins TRBV28 to TRBJ1-3, with 7 positions matching TRBD1. The CDR3 loop is CASSSLGTASSGNTIYF. The CDR3 DNA follows: TGTGCCAGCAGCAGTCTCGGGACAGCGAGCTCTGGAAACACCATATATTTT.